The clone carrying this T cell receptor (beta chain) occurred a few times. The target antigen is unknown. This sample is part of a study of T-cell reconstitution after alpha-beta-depleted transplantation in children. General study points: By one year post-transplant, T-cell counts and diversity largely arose from T cells that were newly produced.

V lost 2 bases and J 7 bases, leaving 11 bases between the germline ends. Germline V gene lookup returns CDR1 SEHNR and CDR2 FQNEAQ (reference sequence). The CDR3 loop spans 14 amino acids. This sample's TCRbeta library carried unique molecular identifier barcodes. Each CDR3 protein gets one entry after TCRdb re-called the PCR reads with MiXCR. The table shows some 200,000 distinct CDR3 sequences, with 11% occurring only once. V usage is TRBV7-9 and J usage is TRBJ1-4; D remains unclear. The TCR was taken from a child under two years old with acute myeloid leukemia, due to receive a stem cell transplant. Sequenced here: PBMCs, sampled before TCRalphabeta/CD19-depleted stem cell transplant. The CDR3 is CASSLSRRGEKLFF. CDR3 nucleotide sequence: TGTGCCAGCAGCTTATCAAGGCGGGGTGAAAAACTGTTTTTT. The full variable domain, with the rest looked up from reference TRBV7-9 and TRBJ1-4, is DTGVSQNPRHKITKRGQNVTFRCDPISEHNRLYWYRQTLGQGPEFLTYFQNEAQLEKSRLLSDRFSAERPKGSFSTLEIQRTEQGDSAMYLCASSLSRRGEKLFFGSGTQLSVL.